One and the same sample provided the 25 T cell receptor beta chains below, sequenced in a study of PD-L1 blockade in urothelial cancer. The assay was immunoSEQ multiplex PCR, and TCRdb's table has in-frame clones only and misses some. In the table there are 80,000 to 100,000 clones, 82% of which are singletons. The sequenced sample was PBMCs, obtained around atezolizumab (anti-PD-L1) treatment. Receptor source: a man aged 70-80 years with urothelial cancer.

The V call is TRBV4-2, the J call TRBJ1-2, with D possibly matching TRBD1 (6 bases). Trimming left V 0 bases short and J 4 bases short, with 12 bases between. The V gene's germline CDR1 is LGHNA and CDR2 YNFKEQ. The CDR3 sequence is 15 residues long. Here the CDR3 reads CASSQDAQGTYGYTF. In DNA, the CDR3 is TGTGCCAGCAGCCAAGATGCACAGGGTACCTATGGCTACACCTTC.

Concerning this clone: Different DNA sequences within this sample yield the same CDR3. This sequence joins TRBV7-3 and TRBJ2-2; D gene unclear. Germline V CDR1 and CDR2: SGHTA, FQGTGA. This CDR3 comprises 14 residues. The ends were cut back, 5 bases at V and 4 bases at J, with 11 bases in the middle. Written as DNA, the CDR3 is TGTGCCAGCAGCCTAGAGGCCGTCACCGGGGAGCTGTTTTTT. It translates to CASSLEAVTGELFF.

The table lists this clone with a few counts. The rearrangement joins TRBV14 to TRBJ1-1; D is perhaps TRBD1 (5 bases). Trimming took off 1 base at V and 4 bases at J, with 22 bases between the two ends. CDR1 is SGHDN, CDR2 FVKESK, per germline. The CDR3 has 18 residues. CDR3 nucleotide sequence: TGTGCCAGCAGCCAAGTGACCTCCCTCGGGGGGGGAGGCACTGAAGCTTTCTTT. This translates into CASSQVTSLGGGGTEAFF.

The rearrangement links TRBV5-1 to TRBJ1-2; possibly TRBD1 for D (5 bases). The V gene lost 0 bases and the J gene lost 6 bases, with 9 bases spanning the gap. The CDR3 contains 13 residues. The germline gives CDR1 SGHRS, CDR2 YFSETQ. This CDR3 is CASSLGQGHGYTF. The CDR3 DNA reads as TGCGCCAGCAGCTTGGGGCAGGGCCATGGCTACACCTTC.

The chain couples TRBV4-2 to TRBJ2-5, with unresolved D. Trimming pared 1 base from V and 3 bases from J, leaving 9 bases between. The germline V gene has CDR1 LGHNA and CDR2 YNFKEQ. The CDR3 loop spans 14 amino acids. The CDR3 here is CASSQVYNEETQYF. In DNA form, the CDR3 reads TGTGCCAGCAGCCAAGTCTATAATGAAGAGACCCAGTACTTC.

In its sample, this clone was seen once. The chain joins TRBV6-6 to TRBJ2-7; tentative D call: TRBD1 (5 bases). The CDR3 is 12 amino acids. The V gene lost 5 bases and the J gene lost 4 bases, with 9 bases spanning the gap. Germline V CDR1 and CDR2: MNHNY, SVGAGI (reference sequence). CDR3 coding DNA: TGTGCCAGCAGTACGGACACTTACGAGCAGTACTTC. Protein product: CASSTDTYEQYF.

The V call is TRBV4-1, the J call TRBJ1-4; D may be TRBD1 (6 bases). Germline V lookup: CDR1 MGHRA, CDR2 YSYEKL. The CDR3 has 16 amino acids. V lost 2 bases and J 7 bases, leaving 17 bases between the germline ends. The CDR3 region has the DNA TGCGCCAGCAGCCAACGCAACACTGGGGGCATTGAAAAACTGTTTTTT. This codes for CASSQRNTGGIEKLFF.

The chain recombines TRBV4-3 with TRBJ2-1; TRBD2 aligns across 13 bases. In germline, CDR1 is LGHNA, CDR2 YSLEER. V shed 4 bases, J shed 7 bases, and the junction held 7 bases outside the gene matches. The CDR3 loop spans 16 amino acids. In nucleotides, the CDR3 is TGCGCCAGCAGCCCCTGGACTAGCGGGAGTATAAATGAGCAGTTCTTC. Its translation: CASSPWTSGSINEQFF.

The chain has TRBV7-9 and TRBJ2-5; D unresolved. Looked up from germline, CDR1 is SEHNR and CDR2 is FQNEAQ (reference sequence). Trimming stripped 2 bases from V and 7 bases from J, with 8 bases between. The CDR3 has 12 residues. CDR3 nucleotides: TGTGCCAGCAGCTTAACCGAGGCGACCCAGTACTTC. This sequence encodes CASSLTEATQYF.

The chain links TRBV27 to TRBJ2-1, with TRBD1 identical over 9 bases. V trimming: 3 bases; J trimming: 10 bases; junction bases outside the gene matches: 7. The CDR3 runs 14 residues. Looked up from germline, CDR1 is MNHEY and CDR2 is SMNVEV (reference sequence). CDR3 sequence (DNA): TGTGCCAGCAGTTTCTCGACAGGGGGACACGAGCAGTTCTTC. Translating gives CASSFSTGGHEQFF.

The chain has TRBV7-2 and TRBJ1-5; maybe TRBD1 (5 bases). This CDR3 has 16 amino acids. Germline V lookup: CDR1 SGHTA, CDR2 FQGNSA. Trimming took 1 base from V and 0 from J, leaving 10 bases between them. DNA of the CDR3: TGTGCCAGCAGCTTAGAGGGGCCCTATAGCAATCAGCCCCAGCATTTT. As protein: CASSLEGPYSNQPQHF.

The chain combines TRBV27 with TRBJ2-5; D possibly corresponds to TRBD1 (5 bases). V dropped 0 bases and J dropped 4 bases, with 12 bases sitting between them. Germline V gene data show CDR1 as MNHEY and CDR2 as SMNVEV (reference sequence). This CDR3 is built from 15 residues. CDR3 residues: CASSLSAGWVETQYF. CDR3 nucleotide sequence: TGTGCCAGCAGTTTATCGGCAGGGTGGGTAGAGACCCAGTACTTC.

The gene calls are TRBV7-2 and TRBJ2-7; D possibly corresponds to TRBD1 (6 bases). Trimming removed 4 bases from V and 0 bases from J, with 10 bases in between. From germline, CDR1 is SGHTA and CDR2 FQGNSA. The CDR3 runs 14 residues. The CDR3 spells CASSWGQSSYEQYF. The CDR3 DNA follows: TGTGCCAGCAGCTGGGGACAAAGCTCCTACGAGCAGTACTTC.

V gene TRBV19 combines with J gene TRBJ2-5; no firm D call. CDR3 length equals 14 residues. CDR1 and CDR2 (germline): LNHDA, SQIVND (reference sequence). V gave up 0 bases and J gave up 5 bases, with 10 bases separating them. CDR3 nucleotide sequence: TGTGCCAGTAGTATAGATCCATCCGGGGAGACCCAGTACTTC. This encodes CASSIDPSGETQYF.

The V gene is TRBV7-8, the J gene TRBJ1-1; perhaps TRBD1 as D (5 bases). V was cut by 5 bases and J by 5 bases, with 21 bases left in between. Germline V lookup: CDR1 SGHVS, CDR2 FQNEAQ. The length of the CDR3 is 16 residues. DNA of the CDR3: TGTGCCAGCAGCCCCCCACCTCGGGGGGGATATACTGAAGCTTTCTTT. This gives the protein CASSPPPRGGYTEAFF.

This clone came up a few times. The rearrangement uses TRBV7-9 and TRBJ1-2; D not certain. Trimming removed 0 bases at V and 7 bases at J, with 12 bases between. Germline CDR1 and CDR2: SEHNR and FQNEAQ (reference sequence). This CDR3 is built from 14 residues. The chain's CDR3 is CASSLAAEGGGYTF. DNA of the CDR3: TGTGCCAGCAGCTTAGCGGCGGAAGGTGGTGGCTACACCTTC.

The chain employs TRBV7-8 and TRBJ2-5; TRBD2 agrees at 11 bases. The V and J ends lost 4 bases and 5 bases, in that order; junction bases with no gene match: 12. The germline CDR1 and CDR2 sequences are SGHVS and FQNEAQ. CDR3 size: 17 residues. This CDR3 reads CASSSELAGASRETQYF. The CDR3 nucleotides are TGTGCCAGCAGCTCGGAACTAGCGGGGGCCTCCCGGGAGACCCAGTACTTC.

The CDR3 spells CASSFSQDRPYEQYF. The CDR3 DNA sequence: TGTGCCAGCAGCTTTTCCCAGGACAGACCTTACGAGCAGTACTTC. V is TRBV7-8 and J is TRBJ2-7, with a possible D match to TRBD1 (6 bases). Trimming removed 3 bases at V and 4 bases at J, with 16 bases between. Germline V CDR1 and CDR2: SGHVS, FQNEAQ. This CDR3 comprises 15 residues.

The V and J genes are TRBV19 and TRBJ2-7; D perhaps matches TRBD2 (5 bases). Germline CDR1 reads LNHDA; CDR2 reads SQIVND (reference sequence). This CDR3 has 13 amino acids. V was shortened by 3 bases and J by 4 bases, with 10 bases between the two germline ends. The CDR3 nucleotides read TGTGCCAGTAGTATGGCGGGTAGATACGAGCAGTACTTC. This gives the protein CASSMAGRYEQYF.

This clone was seen only once. This rearrangement joins TRBV9 to TRBJ2-3; D ambiguous. The CDR3 extends over 15 amino acids. The germline V gene has CDR1 SGDLS and CDR2 YYNGEE. Trimming removed 0 bases from V and 2 bases from J, with 10 bases in between. CDR3 loop: CASSVVDGYTDTQYF. The CDR3, as DNA: TGTGCCAGCAGCGTAGTCGACGGGTACACAGATACGCAGTATTTT.

This sequence joins TRBV6-5 and TRBJ1-2; a possible D gene is TRBD1 (5 bases). This CDR3 is built from 12 residues. V lost 4 bases and J lost 3, with 6 bases in between. In germline, CDR1 is MNHEY, CDR2 SVGAGI. CDR3 residues: CASSSTDYGYTF. Here the CDR3 DNA reads TGTGCCAGCAGTTCGACAGACTATGGCTACACCTTC.

CDR3 residues: CASASGQGPSSGNTIYF. The CDR3 bases are TGTGCCAGCGCCTCCGGGCAGGGGCCCTCCTCTGGAAACACCATATATTTT. The chain uses TRBV25-1 and TRBJ1-3, with a tentative D call TRBD1 (6 bases). Trimming took 8 bases from V and 0 from J, leaving 20 bases between them. This CDR3 has 17 residues. CDR1 and CDR2 from the germline V gene are MGHDK and SYGVNS. Drawing the rest from reference TRBV25-1 and TRBJ1-3, the complete variable domain is EADIYQTPRYLVIGTGKKITLECSQTMGHDKMYWYQQDPGMELHLIHYSYGVNSTEKGDLSSESTVSRIRTEHFPLTLESARPSHTSQYLCASASGQGPSSGNTIYFGEGSWLTVV.

The chain carries TRBV13 and TRBJ1-4; D might be TRBD1 (6 bases). The CDR3 runs 15 residues. V gave up 5 bases and J gave up 0 bases, with 10 bases separating them. The germline gives CDR1 PRHDT, CDR2 FYEKMQ (reference sequence). The CDR3 DNA is TGTGCCAGCAGCAGAAACAGGGCAACTAATGAAAAACTGTTTTTT. Protein sequence: CASSRNRATNEKLFF.

This clone was counted many times. This chain connects TRBV7-9 to TRBJ1-2; weak D call: TRBD1 (5 bases). The germline gives CDR1 SEHNR, CDR2 FQNEAQ (reference sequence). This CDR3 spans 13 amino acids. V lost 4 bases and J 5 bases, leaving 11 bases between the germline ends. The CDR3 loop reads CASSSDSGYGYTF. The CDR3 DNA follows: TGTGCCAGCAGCTCTGACAGCGGGTATGGCTACACCTTC.

As DNA, the CDR3 is TGTGCCAGCAGCTTTGATCTACTAGCGGGAGTTGACGAGCAGTACTTC. Protein: CASSFDLLAGVDEQYF. The chain carries TRBV5-5 and TRBJ2-7, with 11 bases matching TRBD2. The CDR3 contains 16 residues. Trimming cost V 2 bases and J 5 bases; bases outside gene matches: 9. Germline V gene sequence: CDR1 SGHKS, CDR2 YYEKEE (reference sequence).